The 24 T cell receptor beta chains below all came from one sample that was sequenced in a study of siplizumab effects on memory and regulatory T cells. Clones were sequenced by immunoSEQ multiplex PCR, and TCRdb holds only the in-frame ones, with some missing. The sample has some 81,000 clones; approximately 95% are singletons. The sequenced sample consisted of CD8+ T cells sorted from blood. The source is a human donor in good health.

The rearrangement joins TRBV7-9 to TRBJ2-7; 10 positions agree with TRBD1. Germline values: CDR1 SEHNR, CDR2 FQNEAQ (reference sequence). The ends lost 4 bases at V and 3 bases at J; junction bases unmatched: 3. The CDR3 is made up of 14 amino acids. Here the CDR3 reads CASSWGQGNYEQYF. In DNA form, the CDR3 reads TGTGCCAGCAGCTGGGGACAGGGGAACTACGAGCAGTACTTC.

This clone was counted a single time. The chain joins TRBV9 to TRBJ2-1, with TRBD2 matching over 7 bases. The CDR3 length is 17 residues. Germline V CDR1 and CDR2: SGDLS, YYNGEE. J gave up 8 bases and V 1 base, and 15 bases lay outside the gene matches. The CDR3 DNA follows: TGTGCCAGCAGCGTATACCCGCCGGGGGGAGAGTCTGATGAGCAGTTCTTC. It encodes CASSVYPPGGESDEQFF.

The J gene is TRBJ2-7, the V gene TRBV6-5; no firm D call. CDR1 MNHEY and CDR2 SVGAGI come from the germline V gene. Trimming took 0 bases from V and 6 from J, leaving 18 bases between them. This CDR3 has 16 residues. The CDR3 DNA follows: TGTGCCAGCAGTTACTCGATAGGGCAATCCTACGTCGAGCAGTACTTC. Amino acids: CASSYSIGQSYVEQYF.

The rearrangement uses TRBV9 and TRBJ2-3; 11 bases agree with TRBD2. The germline gives CDR1 SGDLS, CDR2 YYNGEE. The junction had 1 base not matched to a gene; V was cut back by 3 bases and J by 4 bases. CDR3 length: 14 residues. Written as DNA, the CDR3 is TGTGCCAGCAGCGGTAGCGGGAGGGCAGATACGCAGTATTTT. Protein: CASSGSGRADTQYF.

The DNA for the CDR3 is TGTGCCAGCAGCCAAGGAAGCGGGAGTACGACCCAGTACTTC. This sequence encodes CASSQGSGSTTQYF. The rearrangement joins TRBV4-2 to TRBJ2-5; 8 bases agree with TRBD2. CDR3 length: 14 amino acids. CDR1 LGHNA and CDR2 YNFKEQ come from the germline V gene. Trimming cost V 1 base and J 7 bases; bases outside gene matches: 5.

The rearrangement joins TRBV7-9 to TRBJ1-1; possible D gene TRBD1, 6 bases. Germline V gene lookup returns CDR1 SEHNR and CDR2 FQNEAQ (reference sequence). The V end lost 5 bases, the J end lost 1 base, and 17 bases lay between the germline ends. CDR3 length equals 16 residues. The CDR3 DNA reads TGTGCCAGCAGCCCACGTATCCCAGGGGCGAACACTGAAGCTTTCTTT. As protein: CASSPRIPGANTEAFF.

This clone was observed once. The chain has TRBV5-5 and TRBJ1-3; D perhaps matches TRBD1 (5 bases). Looked up from germline, CDR1 is SGHKS and CDR2 is YYEKEE (reference sequence). The ends were cut back, 4 bases at V and 0 bases at J, with 14 bases in the middle. The CDR3 length is 16 residues. The CDR3 region is CASSQGRWSSGNTIYF. The CDR3 nucleotides read TGTGCCAGCAGCCAGGGACGGTGGAGCTCTGGAAACACCATATATTTT.

The chain combines TRBV19 with TRBJ2-7; 9 positions agree with TRBD1. From germline, CDR1 is LNHDA and CDR2 SQIVND (reference sequence). CDR3 length: 15 residues. Losses at the gene ends were 5 bases for V and 3 bases for J; bases not matched to a gene: 8. The CDR3 is CASSLWGQGLYEQYF. The CDR3, as DNA: TGTGCCAGTAGTTTATGGGGACAGGGCCTCTACGAGCAGTACTTC. The complete variable domain, with remaining parts taken from reference TRBV19 and TRBJ2-7, reads DGGITQSPKYLFRKEGQNVTLSCEQNLNHDAMYWYRQDPGQGLRLIYYSQIVNDFQKGDIAEGYSVSREKKESFPLTVTSAQKNPTAFYLCASSLWGQGLYEQYFGPGTRLTVT.

This clone was observed a few times. The gene calls are TRBV19 and TRBJ2-2; no reliable D call. Germline lookup yields CDR1 LNHDA and CDR2 SQIVND (reference sequence). Trimming left V 2 bases short and J 4 bases short, with 5 bases between. The CDR3 sequence is 13 residues long. The CDR3, as DNA: TGTGCCAGTAGTATATCGACCACCGGGGAGCTGTTTTTT. Translated, it gives CASSISTTGELFF.

The chain has TRBV19 and TRBJ2-7; D is unclear. V was shortened by 3 bases and J by 3 bases, with 18 bases between the two germline ends. Germline V gene sequence: CDR1 LNHDA, CDR2 SQIVND (reference sequence). The CDR3 covers 16 residues. DNA of the CDR3: TGTGCCAGTAGTATCGGACCAGGTCAGAGAATCTACGAGCAGTACTTC. Translated, it gives CASSIGPGQRIYEQYF.

The CDR3 DNA sequence: TGTGCCAGTAGTCGGGACAGGGAAGGTGAAAAACTGTTTTTT. Translating it yields CASSRDREGEKLFF. The J gene is TRBJ1-4, the V gene TRBV19; the match to TRBD1 covers 9 bases. The V segment lost 5 bases and the J segment 7 bases; nucleotides outside the gene matches: 5. The germline CDR1 and CDR2 sequences are LNHDA and SQIVND (reference sequence). This CDR3 contains 14 residues.

This clone came up once. The chain combines TRBV19 with TRBJ2-7, with 9 nucleotides matching TRBD2. Germline trimming cut 5 bases from V and 2 bases from J; bases unmatched to any gene: 4. Germline CDR1 is LNHDA and CDR2 is SQIVND (reference sequence). The CDR3 has 14 residues. CDR3 protein: CASSLSGGPYEQYF. The CDR3 DNA follows: TGTGCCAGTAGTCTTAGCGGGGGCCCCTACGAGCAGTACTTC.

This chain links TRBV6-5 with TRBJ1-2, with 7 bases matching TRBD1. The germline gives CDR1 MNHEY, CDR2 SVGAGI. V shed 0 bases, J shed 5 bases, and the junction held 9 bases outside the gene matches. The CDR3 totals 16 residues. The chain's CDR3 is CASSYSTGERMYGYTF. In DNA form, the CDR3 reads TGTGCCAGCAGTTACTCAACAGGGGAAAGGATGTATGGCTACACCTTC.

The rearrangement links TRBV4-2 to TRBJ1-1, with TRBD1 identical over 10 bases. Looked up from germline, CDR1 is LGHNA and CDR2 is YNFKEQ. The CDR3 has 15 residues. Trimming at V came to 0 bases and at J to 4 bases, leaving 2 bases not matched to a gene. CDR3 DNA sequence: TGTGCCAGCAGCCAAGAGGACAGGGGGGGCACTGAAGCTTTCTTT. This gives the protein CASSQEDRGGTEAFF.

V and J are TRBV4-1 and TRBJ2-7, with 9 bases aligning to TRBD1. J was trimmed by 4 bases and V by 1 base; bases with no gene match: 5. Germline CDR1 and CDR2: MGHRA and YSYEKL. The CDR3 loop spans 15 amino acids. CDR3: CASSQGFGTGYEQYF. CDR3 coding DNA: TGCGCCAGCAGCCAAGGTTTCGGGACAGGGTACGAGCAGTACTTC.

The chain is built from TRBV28 and TRBJ2-7; 11 bases line up with TRBD2. V lost 6 bases and J lost 2; bases outside the gene matches: 3. CDR1 is MDHEN, CDR2 SYDVKM, per germline. The length of the CDR3 is 14 residues. The CDR3: CASRTSGMAYEQYF. CDR3 coding DNA: TGTGCCAGCAGGACTAGCGGGATGGCCTACGAGCAGTACTTC. The full variable domain, rest sourced from reference TRBV28 and TRBJ2-7, is DVKVTQSSRYLVKRTGEKVFLECVQDMDHENMFWYRQDPGLGLRLIYFSYDVKMKEKGDIPEGYSVSREKKERFSLILESASTNQTSMYLCASRTSGMAYEQYFGPGTRLTVT.

This chain uses TRBV19 with TRBJ1-1; TRBD1 might be the D (5 bases). Trimming shortened V by 6 bases and J by 1 base, and 12 bases separated the two germline ends. CDR3 length: 14 amino acids. Germline-derived CDR1 and CDR2 are LNHDA and SQIVND (reference sequence). CDR3 DNA: TGTGCCAGTAGCCCAGGGTGGGGGAACACTGAAGCTTTCTTT. It specifies CASSPGWGNTEAFF. Based on the CDR3 plus reference TRBV19 and TRBJ1-1, the full variable domain is DGGITQSPKYLFRKEGQNVTLSCEQNLNHDAMYWYRQDPGQGLRLIYYSQIVNDFQKGDIAEGYSVSREKKESFPLTVTSAQKNPTAFYLCASSPGWGNTEAFFGQGTRLTVV.

The chain carries TRBV6-4 and TRBJ2-1; tentatively, D is TRBD2 (6 bases). CDR3 size: 12 residues. V was pared by 2 bases and J by 9 bases, with 8 bases between. Germline CDR1 reads MRHNA; CDR2 reads SNTAGT. The CDR3 DNA follows: TGTGCCAGCAGTGACGGAGCGGGTGAGCAGTTCTTC. Translation: CASSDGAGEQFF.

With respect to this clone: One end of the junction does not line up with germline, which may come from a read error. The V call is TRBV7-7, the J call TRBJ2-3, with D maybe TRBD1 (9 bases). CDR1 and CDR2 from the germline V gene are SSHAT and FNYEAQ (reference sequence). CDR3 size: 15 residues. The CDR3 bases are TGTGCTAGCAGCCCAACAGGGGGCGCGGGGGGTACGCAGTATTTT. This translates into CASSPTGGAGGTQYF.

The chain is built from TRBV7-6 and TRBJ2-5; 10 bases match TRBD2. This CDR3 contains 17 residues. J lost 3 bases, V lost 5 bases, and 12 bases had no gene match. Germline values: CDR1 SGHVS, CDR2 FNYEAQ. DNA for the CDR3: TGTGCCAGCAGCCCCCCCGAGCTTCTAGCGGGGGAAGAGACCCAGTACTTC. It yields the protein CASSPPELLAGEETQYF.

The CDR3 region has the DNA TGCGCCAGCAGTAGAGGTAGCGGGATCTACAATGAGCAGTTCTTC. Translated, it gives CASSRGSGIYNEQFF. The J gene is TRBJ2-1, the V gene TRBV23-1; TRBD2 agrees at 8 bases. TRBV23-1 falls under the ORF class, with uncertain function. The CDR3 spans 15 residues. Germline trimming cut 5 bases from V and 3 bases from J; bases unmatched to any gene: 6.

The count of this clone is one. The chain couples TRBV27 to TRBJ2-4, with D perhaps being TRBD1 or TRBD2 (6 bases each). Germline V gene data show CDR1 as MNHEY and CDR2 as SMNVEV (reference sequence). There are 16 residues in the CDR3. Trimming removed 4 bases at V and 3 bases at J, with 16 bases between. DNA for the CDR3: TGTGCCAGCAGTTCCATCGGGGGCGGTGACAAAAACATTCAGTACTTC. Amino acids: CASSSIGGGDKNIQYF.

The chain employs TRBV27 and TRBJ2-7, with D uncertain. Germline assignment: CDR1 MNHEY and CDR2 SMNVEV (reference sequence). CDR3 length equals 13 residues. With 4 bases removed from V and 2 bases from J, the gap between germline ends came to 9 bases. The CDR3 region is CASSYDKTYEQYF. CDR3 in DNA: TGTGCCAGCAGTTACGACAAAACCTACGAGCAGTACTTC.

The rearrangement joins TRBV10-3 to TRBJ1-3; 10 nucleotides agree with TRBD1. The CDR3 covers 16 residues. The germline CDR1 and CDR2 sequences are ENHRY and SYGVKD. V shed 10 bases, J shed 4 bases, and the junction held 13 bases outside the gene matches. The CDR3 is CARPGQGLLWGNTIYF. DNA of the CDR3: TGTGCCAGGCCGGGACAGGGGCTCCTCTGGGGAAACACCATATATTTT.